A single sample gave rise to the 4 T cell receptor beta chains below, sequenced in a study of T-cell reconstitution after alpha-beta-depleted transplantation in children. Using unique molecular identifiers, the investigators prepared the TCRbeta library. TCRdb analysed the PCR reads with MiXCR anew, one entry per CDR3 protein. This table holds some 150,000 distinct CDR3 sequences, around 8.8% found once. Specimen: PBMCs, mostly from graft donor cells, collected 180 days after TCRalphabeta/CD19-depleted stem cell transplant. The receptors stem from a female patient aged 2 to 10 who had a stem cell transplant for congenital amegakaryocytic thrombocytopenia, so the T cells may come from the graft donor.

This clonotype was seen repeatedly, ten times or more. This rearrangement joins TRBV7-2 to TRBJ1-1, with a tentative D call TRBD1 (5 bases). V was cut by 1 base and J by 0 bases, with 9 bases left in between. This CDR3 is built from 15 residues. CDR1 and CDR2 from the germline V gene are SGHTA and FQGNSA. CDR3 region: CASSLGGGMNTEAFF. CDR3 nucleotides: TGTGCCAGCAGCTTAGGCGGGGGGATGAACACTGAAGCTTTCTTT.

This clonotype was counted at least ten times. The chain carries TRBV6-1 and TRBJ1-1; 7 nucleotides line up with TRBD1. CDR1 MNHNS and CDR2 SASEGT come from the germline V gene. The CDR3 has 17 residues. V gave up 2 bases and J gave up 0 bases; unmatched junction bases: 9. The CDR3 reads CASSERRTGRLNTEAFF. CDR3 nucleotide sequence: TGTGCCAGCAGTGAAAGACGGACAGGCCGTTTGAACACTGAAGCTTTCTTT.

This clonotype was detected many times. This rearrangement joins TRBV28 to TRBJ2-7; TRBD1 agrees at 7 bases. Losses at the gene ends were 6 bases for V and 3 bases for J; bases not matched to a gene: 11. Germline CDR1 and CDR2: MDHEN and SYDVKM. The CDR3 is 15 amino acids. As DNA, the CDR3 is TGTGCCAGCAGCCGTCCCGGGACAGTAAACTACGAGCAGTACTTC. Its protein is CASSRPGTVNYEQYF.

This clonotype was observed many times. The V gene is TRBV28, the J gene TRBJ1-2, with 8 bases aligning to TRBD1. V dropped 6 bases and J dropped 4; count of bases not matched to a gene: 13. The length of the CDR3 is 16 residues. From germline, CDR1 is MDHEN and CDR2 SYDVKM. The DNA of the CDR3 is TGTGCCAGCAGCCCCCTCTCGACAGGGGTCGGCTATGGCTACACCTTC. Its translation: CASSPLSTGVGYGYTF.